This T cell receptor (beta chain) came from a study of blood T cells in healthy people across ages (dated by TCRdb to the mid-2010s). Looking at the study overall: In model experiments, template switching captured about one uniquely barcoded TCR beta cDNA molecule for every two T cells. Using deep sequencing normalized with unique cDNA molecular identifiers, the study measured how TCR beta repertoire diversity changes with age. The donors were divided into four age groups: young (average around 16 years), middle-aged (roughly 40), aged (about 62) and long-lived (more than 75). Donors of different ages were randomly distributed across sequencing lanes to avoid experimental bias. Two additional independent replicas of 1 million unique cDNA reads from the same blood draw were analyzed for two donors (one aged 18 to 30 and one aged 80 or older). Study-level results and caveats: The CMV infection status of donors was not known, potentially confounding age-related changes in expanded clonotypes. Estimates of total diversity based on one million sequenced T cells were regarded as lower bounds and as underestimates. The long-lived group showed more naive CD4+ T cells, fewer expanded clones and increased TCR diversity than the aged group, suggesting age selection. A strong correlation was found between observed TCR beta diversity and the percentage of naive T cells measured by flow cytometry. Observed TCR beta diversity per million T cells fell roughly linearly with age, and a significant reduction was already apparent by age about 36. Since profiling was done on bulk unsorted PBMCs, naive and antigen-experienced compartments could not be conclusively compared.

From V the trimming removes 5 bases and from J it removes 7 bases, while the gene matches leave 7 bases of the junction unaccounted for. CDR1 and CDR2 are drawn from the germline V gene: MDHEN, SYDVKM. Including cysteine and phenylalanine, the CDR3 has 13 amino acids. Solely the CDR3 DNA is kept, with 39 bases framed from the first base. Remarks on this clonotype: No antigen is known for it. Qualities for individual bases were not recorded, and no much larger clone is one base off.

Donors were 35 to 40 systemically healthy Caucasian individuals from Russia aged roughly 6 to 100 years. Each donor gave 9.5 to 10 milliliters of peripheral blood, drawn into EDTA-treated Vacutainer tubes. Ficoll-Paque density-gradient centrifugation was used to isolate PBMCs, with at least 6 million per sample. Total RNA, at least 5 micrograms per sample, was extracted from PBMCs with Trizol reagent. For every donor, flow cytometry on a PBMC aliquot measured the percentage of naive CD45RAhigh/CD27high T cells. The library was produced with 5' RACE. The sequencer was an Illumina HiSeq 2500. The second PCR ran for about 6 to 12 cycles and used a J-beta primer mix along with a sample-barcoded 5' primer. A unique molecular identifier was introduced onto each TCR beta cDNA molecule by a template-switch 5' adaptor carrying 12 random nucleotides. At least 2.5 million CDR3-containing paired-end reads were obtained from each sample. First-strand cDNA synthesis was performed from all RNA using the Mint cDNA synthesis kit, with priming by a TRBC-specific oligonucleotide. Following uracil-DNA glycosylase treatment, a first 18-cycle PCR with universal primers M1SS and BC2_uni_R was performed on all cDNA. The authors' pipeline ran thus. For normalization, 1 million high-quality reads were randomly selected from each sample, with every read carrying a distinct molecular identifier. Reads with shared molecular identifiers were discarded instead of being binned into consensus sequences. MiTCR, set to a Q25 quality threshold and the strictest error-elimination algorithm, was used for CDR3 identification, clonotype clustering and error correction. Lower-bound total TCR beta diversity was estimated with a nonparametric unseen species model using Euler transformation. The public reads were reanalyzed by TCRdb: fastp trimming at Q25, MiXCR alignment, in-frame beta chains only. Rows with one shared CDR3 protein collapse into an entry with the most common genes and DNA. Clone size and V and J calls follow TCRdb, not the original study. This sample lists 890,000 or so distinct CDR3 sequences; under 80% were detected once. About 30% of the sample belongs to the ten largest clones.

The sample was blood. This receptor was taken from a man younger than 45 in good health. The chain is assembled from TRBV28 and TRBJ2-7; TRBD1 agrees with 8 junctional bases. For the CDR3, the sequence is CASSEGQAGEQYF. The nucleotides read TGTGCCAGCAGTGAGGGACAGGCGGGGGAGCAGTACTTC.